This TCR beta chain was captured by sequencing in a study of T cells in Graves' hyperthyroidism and ophthalmopathy. Study observations and caveats: Blood shared most expanded thyroid clonotypes above 0.001.

This CDR3 is 14 amino acids long. Germline loops: CDR1 SGHTA, CDR2 FQGNSA. V was pared by 5 bases and J by 3 bases, with 13 bases between. Amplification of TCR beta CDR3 regions was performed using RNA transcripts as template. The HTBI set primed first-round TCR CDR3 RT-PCR. TCRdb fed the multiplex PCR reads into MiXCR, producing one record per CDR3 protein. The table lists under 350,000 distinct CDR3 sequences, around a quarter of them singletons. Together with thyroid ultrasound, orbital computed tomography, serum thyroxine and TRAb, clinical symptoms were used for diagnoses. The authors took PBMCs from 8.5 to 10 ml fresh peripheral blood. In its sample, this clonotype was seen many times. No antigen is known for it.

Sequenced sample: blood. This sequence was found in a man in his forties with Graves' hyperthyroidism that later progressed to Graves' ophthalmopathy. V is TRBV7-2 and J is TRBJ1-1; D uncertain. The CDR3 DNA reads as TGTGCCAGCAGCCACCGGGATCCTTACACTGAAGCTTTCTTT. This codes for CASSHRDPYTEAFF.